A selection of T cell receptor beta chains follows, all from one sample in a study of cytomegalovirus exposure and HLA in healthy donors. Repertoires were generated with immunoSEQ multiplex PCR, while TCRdb's copy carries only in-frame clones and drops some. This table has about 83,000 clones, 90% to 97% appearing once. Sequencing was done on a sample of PBMCs. Receptor source: a woman under 30 in good health and CMV-seronegative. The CDR3 runs from the conserved cysteine through the conserved F or W. A D gene is named only where the DNA matches it firmly. Size is omitted from some rows. Given values are once, few, many or a class for expanded clones.

d_call,j_call,clone_size,v_call,cdr3_nt,cdr3_aa
TRBD1,TRBJ1-2,.,TRBV4-1,TGCGCCAGCAGCCTCGGGGATACAGGGGCCGCCATCTATGGCTACACCTTC,CASSLGDTGAAIYGYTF
.,TRBJ2-7,.,TRBV27,TGTGCCAGCAGTTTTCAACCAGGGGTCTACGAGCAGTACTTC,CASSFQPGVYEQYF
.,TRBJ2-3,.,TRBV11-3,TGTGCCAGCAGCTCATATGCCGGGACAAAGACAGATACGCAGTATTTT,CASSSYAGTKTDTQYF
TRBD2,TRBJ2-1,once,TRBV14,TGTGCCAGCAGCCTCGGGACTAGCGGGAGGGGAGATGAGCAGTTCTTC,CASSLGTSGRGDEQFF
TRBD2,TRBJ2-5,.,TRBV6-6,TGTGCCAGCAGGTTAGCGGGAGAGACCCAGTACTTC,CASRLAGETQYF
.,TRBJ1-3,.,TRBV28,TGTGCCAGCAGTTTCGGCTCTGGAAACACCATATATTTT,CASSFGSGNTIYF
TRBD2,TRBJ2-7,.,TRBV18,TGTGCCAGCTCACCCTTCCTAGCGGGAGAAGGGGAGCAGTACTTC,CASSPFLAGEGEQYF
.,TRBJ2-7,.,TRBV15,TGTGCCACCAGCCCGCGGGACTCCTACGAGCAGTACTTC,CATSPRDSYEQYF
TRBD2,TRBJ2-3,.,TRBV7-9,TGTGCCAGCAGCTTACAAGCGGGAGACTCTCCCTTTACGCAGTATTTT,CASSLQAGDSPFTQYF
TRBD2,TRBJ2-1,.,TRBV14,TGTGCCAGCAGCCAGTGGGAGGGAATCTACAATGAGCAGTTCTTC,CASSQWEGIYNEQFF
.,TRBJ2-3,.,TRBV11-2,TGTGCCAGCAGCTTAGTTTGGGGTAGCGGCACAGATACGCAGTATTTT,CASSLVWGSGTDTQYF
TRBD2,TRBJ2-7,.,TRBV5-1,TGCGCCAGCAGCCCGGAGGGAAGCGGGAAGGGTTACGAGCAGTACTTC,CASSPEGSGKGYEQYF
.,TRBJ1-1,once,TRBV28,TGTGCCAGCAGTTTAACAGGGTGGCCTACTGAAGCTTTCTTT,CASSLTGWPTEAFF
TRBD2,TRBJ2-3,.,TRBV10-3,TGTGCCATCAGTGTTGGTAGCGGGAGTCGGGATACGCAGTATTTT,CAISVGSGSRDTQYF
.,TRBJ1-1,.,TRBV2,TGTGCCAGCACGTATCTTGAAGCTTTCTTT,CASTYLEAFF
TRBD1,TRBJ2-7,.,TRBV29-1,TGCAGCGCCGCCTCCGGGACAGGGGGCGGGAACGAGCAGTACTTC,CSAASGTGGGNEQYF
TRBD2,TRBJ2-1,.,TRBV14,TGTGCCAGCAGTCAGACTAGCCTCGGACAGTTCTTC,CASSQTSLGQFF
TRBD1,TRBJ1-6,.,TRBV5-1,TGCGCCAGCCATGGGACAGATAATTCACCCCTCCACTTT,CASHGTDNSPLHF
TRBD1,TRBJ1-4,once,TRBV10-3,TGTGCCATCAGCTCGGACAGGGGGACGCTTGCAACTAATGAAAAACTGTTTTTT,CAISSDRGTLATNEKLFF
TRBD2,TRBJ2-7,.,TRBV7-9,TGTGCCAGCAGCTCTCGACTAGCGGGAGTCTACGAGCAGTACTTC,CASSSRLAGVYEQYF